These 2 T cell receptor beta chains were all obtained from the same sample, sequenced in a study of blood T cell repertoires in COVID-19. Profiled with immunoSEQ multiplex PCR; TCRdb holds only in-frame clones, not every one. The table records approximately 140,000 clones, approximately 80% of them present only once. Sequencing input: peripheral blood. The receptors here all came from a human donor in a cohort sampled during active COVID-19.

This CDR3 is CASSRTVMNTEAFF. The CDR3 coding sequence is TGTGCCAGCAGCAGGACAGTGATGAACACTGAAGCTTTCTTT. The J gene is TRBJ1-1, the V gene TRBV5-5, with D possibly being TRBD1 (6 bases). The ends were cut back, 4 bases at V and 0 bases at J, with 10 bases in the middle. The CDR3 loop spans 14 amino acids. Germline V CDR1 and CDR2: SGHKS, YYEKEE (reference sequence).

The chain recombines TRBV18 with TRBJ2-3; TRBD1 matches 8 bases. Germline V CDR1 and CDR2: KGHSH, LQKENI. The CDR3 sequence is 15 residues long. V lost 6 bases, J lost 0 bases, and 5 bases stayed unmatched. The CDR3 coding sequence is TGTGCCAGCTCGGGGCGACAGGGGAGCACAGATACGCAGTATTTT. Protein: CASSGRQGSTDTQYF.